These T cell receptor beta chains were read from a single sample in a study of blood T cells in healthy people across ages. TCRdb re-called the 5' RACE reads through MiXCR, storing one row per CDR3 protein. The sample consists of 780,000 or so distinct CDR3 sequences, 45% to 70% of them appearing once. Sequencing was done on a sample of blood. The receptor source for this set is a man in his forties in good health. Both conserved end residues are part of each CDR3. The D gene is left open where the match is weak. Size is omitted from some rows. Given values are once, few, many or a class for expanded clones.

V gene,D gene,J gene,clone size,CDR3 DNA,CDR3 protein
TRBV15,.,TRBJ2-3,few,TGTGCCACCAGCAGAGGCGACTTCGGACTAGGGGGTCCAGATACGCAGTATTTT,CATSRGDFGLGGPDTQYF
TRBV29-1,.,TRBJ2-1,few,TGCAGCGTCCAGGGCGGCAATGAGCAGTTCTTC,CSVQGGNEQFF
TRBV27,.,TRBJ2-7,few,TGTGCCAGCAGGCTATCCTACGAGCAGTACTTC,CASRLSYEQYF
TRBV21-1,.,TRBJ2-1,few,TGTGCCAGCAGCAACAGAGCGGGAGTCCACAATGAGCAGTTCTTC,CASSNRAGVHNEQFF
TRBV6-1,.,TRBJ2-5,.,TGTGCCAGCAGTGAGGGCAGGGCCCTCGGGGAGACCCAGTACTTC,CASSEGRALGETQYF
TRBV4-2,.,TRBJ2-1,few,TGTGCCAGCAGCCTCCCGGGCAGAAATGAGCAGTTCTTC,CASSLPGRNEQFF
TRBV20-1,.,TRBJ2-7,few,TGCAGTGCTCCAGGTTTCAAGGCAGGGGCGATGGATTTTATGGAGCAGTACTTC,CSAPGFKAGAMDFMEQYF
TRBV7-6,TRBD2,TRBJ2-5,.,TGTGCCAGCAGCTTATTAAATGCCGGGGGGGAAGAGACCCAGTACTTC,CASSLLNAGGEETQYF
TRBV12-3/TRBV12-4,TRBD1,TRBJ2-3,few,TGTGCCAGCAGTTTAGGCAGGGGGCGGGCAGATACGCAGTATTTT,CASSLGRGRADTQYF
TRBV29-1,.,TRBJ2-3,.,TGCAGCGTTGTCCCCTCAGTCACAGATACGCAGTATTTT,CSVVPSVTDTQYF
TRBV6-1,TRBD2,TRBJ2-6,.,TGTGCCAGCAGTGTGGATAGCGGGGCTACCTTTGGCGGGGCCAACGTCCTGACTTTC,CASSVDSGATFGGANVLTF
TRBV20-1,TRBD2,TRBJ2-5,.,TGCAGTGCTAGTTCGGGAGCGGGGCAGGGAGGGGAGACCCAGTACTTC,CSASSGAGQGGETQYF
TRBV7-2,.,TRBJ2-4,few,TGTGCCAGCAGCTTAGTAGGGGGATTAGCCAAAAACATTCAGTACTTC,CASSLVGGLAKNIQYF
TRBV7-2,TRBD2,TRBJ2-5,.,TGTGCCAGCAGCCCGGGACTAGCGGAGCCAGAGACCCAGTACTTC,CASSPGLAEPETQYF
TRBV10-3,TRBD2,TRBJ2-5,.,TGTGCCATCAGACCGGGACTAGCGGGAGAGCGGGAAGAGACCCAGTACTTC,CAIRPGLAGEREETQYF
TRBV2,.,TRBJ1-3,.,TGTGCCAGCAGTGAAGCGCTTTTGGGTAGAAACACCATATATTTT,CASSEALLGRNTIYF